This TCR beta chain emerged from a study of cytotoxic CD8 clonotypes in ibrutinib-treated CLL. The study, taken as a whole, reports: The clonality went up when patients responded to ibrutinib and dropped back toward baseline at progression.

Data came from immunoSEQ multiplex PCR; TCRdb stores just in-frame clones and leaves some out. Of under 200,000 clones in the sample, over 65% were seen once. This clone turned up a few times. Antigen unknown. The V end was cut by 3 bases, the J end by 4 bases, with 12 bases between. CDR1 KGHSH and CDR2 LQKENI come from the germline V gene. The CDR3 runs to 15 residues. This chain links TRBV18 with TRBJ2-2, with D unresolved. The TCR comes from a human donor with chronic lymphocytic leukemia. The sequenced sample was PBMCs, obtained after 12 months of ibrutinib treatment. The CDR3 loop is CASSPVKSGTGELFF. The CDR3 nucleotides are TGTGCCAGCTCACCTGTAAAGTCGGGCACCGGGGAGCTGTTTTTT.